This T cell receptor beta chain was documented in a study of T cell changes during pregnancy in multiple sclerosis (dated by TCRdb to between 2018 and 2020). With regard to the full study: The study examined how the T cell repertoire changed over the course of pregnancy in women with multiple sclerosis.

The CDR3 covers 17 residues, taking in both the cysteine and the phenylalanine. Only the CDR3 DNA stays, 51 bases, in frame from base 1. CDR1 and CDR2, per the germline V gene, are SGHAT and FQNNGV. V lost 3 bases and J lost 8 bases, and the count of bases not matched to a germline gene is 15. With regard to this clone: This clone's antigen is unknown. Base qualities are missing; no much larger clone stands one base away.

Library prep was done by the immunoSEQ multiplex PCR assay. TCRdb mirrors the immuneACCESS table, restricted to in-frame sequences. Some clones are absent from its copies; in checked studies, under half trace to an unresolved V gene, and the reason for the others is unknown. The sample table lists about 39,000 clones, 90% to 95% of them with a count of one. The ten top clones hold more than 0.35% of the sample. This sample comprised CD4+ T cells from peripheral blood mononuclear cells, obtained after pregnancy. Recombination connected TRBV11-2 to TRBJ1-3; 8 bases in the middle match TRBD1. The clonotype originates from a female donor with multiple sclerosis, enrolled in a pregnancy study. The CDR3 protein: CASSFWLQGAVRDTIYF. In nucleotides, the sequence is TGTGCCAGCAGCTTTTGGCTGCAGGGGGCGGTACGAGACACCATATATTTT.